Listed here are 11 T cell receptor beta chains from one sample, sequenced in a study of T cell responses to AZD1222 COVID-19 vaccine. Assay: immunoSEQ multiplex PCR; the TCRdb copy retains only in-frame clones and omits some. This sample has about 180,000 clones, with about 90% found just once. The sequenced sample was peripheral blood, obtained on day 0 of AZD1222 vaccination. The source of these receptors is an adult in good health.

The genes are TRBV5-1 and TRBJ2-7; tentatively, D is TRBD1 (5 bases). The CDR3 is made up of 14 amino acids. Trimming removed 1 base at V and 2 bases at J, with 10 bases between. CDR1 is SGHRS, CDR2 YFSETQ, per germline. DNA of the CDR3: TGCGCCAGCAGCTTGACAGGAAGCGCCTACGAGCAGTACTTC. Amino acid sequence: CASSLTGSAYEQYF.

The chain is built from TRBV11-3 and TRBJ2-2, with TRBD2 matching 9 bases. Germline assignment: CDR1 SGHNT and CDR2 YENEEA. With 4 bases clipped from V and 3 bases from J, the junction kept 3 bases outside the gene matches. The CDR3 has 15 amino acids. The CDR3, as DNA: TGTGCCAGCAGCTCCTCTAGCGGGGACACCGGGGAGCTGTTTTTT. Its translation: CASSSSSGDTGELFF.

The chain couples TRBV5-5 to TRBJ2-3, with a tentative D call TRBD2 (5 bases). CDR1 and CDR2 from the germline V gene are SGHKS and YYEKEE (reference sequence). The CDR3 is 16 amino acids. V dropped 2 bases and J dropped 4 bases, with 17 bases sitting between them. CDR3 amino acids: CASSFGGTTIADTQYF. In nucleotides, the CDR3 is TGTGCCAGCAGCTTTGGAGGAACCACGATCGCAGATACGCAGTATTTT.

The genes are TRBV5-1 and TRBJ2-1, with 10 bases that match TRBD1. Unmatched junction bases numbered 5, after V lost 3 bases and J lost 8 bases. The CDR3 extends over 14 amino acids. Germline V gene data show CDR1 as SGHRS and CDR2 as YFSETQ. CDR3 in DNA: TGCGCCAGCAGCTGGGACAGGGGAGGCGATGAGCAGTTCTTC. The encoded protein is CASSWDRGGDEQFF.

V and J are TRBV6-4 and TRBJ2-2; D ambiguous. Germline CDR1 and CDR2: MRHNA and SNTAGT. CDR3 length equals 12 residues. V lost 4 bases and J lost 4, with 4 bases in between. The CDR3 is CASSGGTGELFF. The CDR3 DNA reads TGTGCCAGCAGTGGGGGCACCGGGGAGCTGTTTTTT.

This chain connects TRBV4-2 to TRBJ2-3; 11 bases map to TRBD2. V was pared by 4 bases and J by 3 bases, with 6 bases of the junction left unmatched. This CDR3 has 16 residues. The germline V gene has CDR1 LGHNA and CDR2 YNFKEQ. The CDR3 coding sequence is TGTGCCAGCAGCCCCCAACTAGCGGGGGCGACAGATACGCAGTATTTT. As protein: CASSPQLAGATDTQYF.

CDR3 sequence (DNA): TGTGCCAGCAGCGGAGGACCTAACACCGGGGAGCTGTTTTTT. Encoded protein: CASSGGPNTGELFF. The V call is TRBV7-3, the J call TRBJ2-2; TRBD2 is a possible D gene (5 bases). This CDR3 is 14 amino acids long. The ends were cut back, 5 bases at V and 2 bases at J, with 9 bases in the middle. Germline V lookup: CDR1 SGHTA, CDR2 FQGTGA.

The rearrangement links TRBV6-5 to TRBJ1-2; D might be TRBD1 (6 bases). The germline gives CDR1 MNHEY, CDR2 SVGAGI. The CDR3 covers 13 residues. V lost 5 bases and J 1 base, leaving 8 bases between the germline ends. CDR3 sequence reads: CASSRDINYGYTF. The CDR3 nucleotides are TGTGCCAGCAGTCGGGACATTAACTATGGCTACACCTTC.

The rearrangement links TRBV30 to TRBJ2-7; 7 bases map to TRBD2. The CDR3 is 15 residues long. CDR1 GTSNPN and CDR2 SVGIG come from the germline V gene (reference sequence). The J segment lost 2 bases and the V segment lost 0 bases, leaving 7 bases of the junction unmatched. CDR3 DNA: TGTGCCTGGAGTGTTACCGCTAGCGGAACCTACGAGCAGTACTTC. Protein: CAWSVTASGTYEQYF.

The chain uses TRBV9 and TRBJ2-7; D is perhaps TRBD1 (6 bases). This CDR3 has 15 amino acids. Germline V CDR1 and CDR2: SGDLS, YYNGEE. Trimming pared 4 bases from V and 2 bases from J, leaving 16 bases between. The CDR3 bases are TGTGCCAGCAGCCCCCACCCGGACAGTCCCTACGAGCAGTACTTC. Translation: CASSPHPDSPYEQYF.

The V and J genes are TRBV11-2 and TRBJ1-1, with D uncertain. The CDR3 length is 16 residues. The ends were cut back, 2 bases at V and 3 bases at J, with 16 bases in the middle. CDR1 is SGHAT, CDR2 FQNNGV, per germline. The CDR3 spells CASSLSLQSIYTEAFF. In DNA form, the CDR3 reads TGTGCCAGCAGCTTAAGCCTTCAGTCAATATACACTGAAGCTTTCTTT. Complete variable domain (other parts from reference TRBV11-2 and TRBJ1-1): EAGVAQSPRYKIIEKRQSVAFWCNPISGHATLYWYQQILGQGPKLLIQFQNNGVVDDSQLPKDRFSAERLKGVDSTLKIQPAKLEDSAVYLCASSLSLQSIYTEAFFGQGTRLTVV.